The 15 T cell receptor beta chains below all came from one sample that was sequenced in a study of blood T cell repertoires in COVID-19. Clones were sequenced by immunoSEQ multiplex PCR, and TCRdb holds only the in-frame ones, with some missing. The repertoire consists of under 200,000 clones, with roughly 82% occurring once and the leading ten covering approximately 4.7%. Sample: PBMCs or T cells enriched from blood (not recorded which). The receptors were gathered from a woman in her sixties with acute COVID-19.

The chain employs TRBV24-1 and TRBJ2-2; 7 positions agree with TRBD1. The V gene end was trimmed by 5 bases and the J gene end by 2 bases; junction bases not matched to a gene: 7. The CDR3 spans 16 residues. Germline CDR1 reads KGHDR; CDR2 reads SFDVKD. The DNA for the CDR3 is TGTGCCACCAGTGGGGCCGGGACAGTTAACACCGGGGAGCTGTTTTTT. This codes for CATSGAGTVNTGELFF.

The gene calls are TRBV4-3 and TRBJ2-3; 7 nucleotides agree with TRBD1. CDR3 length: 14 amino acids. Germline V gene data show CDR1 as LGHNA and CDR2 as YSLEER. The junction had 2 bases not matched to a gene; V was cut back by 4 bases and J by 1 base. The CDR3 is CASSRTGGTDTQYF. The DNA of the CDR3 is TGCGCCAGCAGCCGTACAGGGGGCACAGATACGCAGTATTTT.

The J gene is TRBJ2-3, the V gene TRBV10-1; D uncertain. The CDR3 extends over 15 amino acids. Germline CDR1 WNHNN, CDR2 SYGVQD (reference sequence). V was trimmed by 3 bases and J by 2 bases, leaving 12 bases between them. CDR3 amino acids: CASSEAFSYTDTQYF. The CDR3 DNA follows: TGCGCCAGCAGTGAAGCTTTTTCCTACACAGATACGCAGTATTTT.

This chain connects TRBV6-5 to TRBJ1-1; D call uncertain. Germline values: CDR1 MNHEY, CDR2 SVGAGI. The V gene lost 8 bases and the J gene lost 5 bases, with 15 bases spanning the gap. This CDR3 contains 13 residues. The CDR3 protein is CASQSPARTEAFF. CDR3 nucleotide sequence: TGTGCCAGCCAAAGCCCAGCTAGGACTGAAGCTTTCTTT.

The V gene is TRBV12-3 or TRBV12-4, the J gene TRBJ1-5; tentatively, D is TRBD1 (6 bases). V shed 2 bases and J shed 7 bases, with 9 bases lying between them. CDR3 length: 13 amino acids. Here the CDR3 DNA reads TGTGCCAGCAGTTTAACACAGGGCCAGCCCCAGCATTTT. As protein: CASSLTQGQPQHF.

This clone has just one count. The V and J genes are TRBV4-3 and TRBJ1-2; D uncertain. Germline V lookup: CDR1 LGHNA, CDR2 YSLEER. The length of the CDR3 is 15 residues. V was cut by 0 bases and J by 4 bases, with 12 bases left in between. CDR3 nucleotides: TGCGCCAGCAGCCAAGAAGGACTCTCCCCCTATGGCTACACCTTC. Translating gives CASSQEGLSPYGYTF.

The V and J genes are TRBV27 and TRBJ2-3, with D possibly being TRBD2 (7 bases). Germline lookup yields CDR1 MNHEY and CDR2 SMNVEV (reference sequence). V dropped 5 bases and J dropped 4 bases, with 16 bases sitting between them. The CDR3 sequence is 15 residues long. CDR3 nucleotides: TGTGCCAGCAGTCCCCGGACTAGGGGGGCAGATACGCAGTATTTT. It encodes CASSPRTRGADTQYF.

V usage is TRBV21-1 and J usage is TRBJ2-3; no check of the table's D call, TRBD2, against the DNA was made. TRBV21-1 is tagged as a pseudogene. The CDR3 runs 16 residues. This CDR3 is CASSKDRREGTDTQYF. The CDR3 nucleotides are TGTGCCAGCAGCAAAGACCGCAGGGAGGGCACAGATACGCAGTATTTT.

V usage is TRBV19 and J usage is TRBJ1-2; perhaps TRBD1 as D (5 bases). CDR1 LNHDA and CDR2 SQIVND come from the germline V gene (reference sequence). Trimming took 9 bases from V and 4 from J, leaving 21 bases between them. The CDR3 runs 15 residues. For the CDR3, the DNA is TGTGCCAGCATCGTATCCGGGACTTTTTCCTATGGCTACACCTTC. Its translation: CASIVSGTFSYGYTF.

The chain joins TRBV7-9 to TRBJ1-6; the D gene is possibly TRBD1 (6 bases). The germline V gene has CDR1 SEHNR and CDR2 FQNEAQ (reference sequence). Trimming left V 6 bases short and J 6 bases short, with 15 bases between. The CDR3 has 15 amino acids. DNA of the CDR3: TGTGCCAGCAGGCCCCCACAGGGTACTAATTCACCCCTCCACTTT. This gives the protein CASRPPQGTNSPLHF.

The chain couples TRBV12-5 to TRBJ1-1; no reliable D call. CDR3 length equals 13 residues. Trimming left V 3 bases short and J 1 base short, with 6 bases between. Germline V gene lookup returns CDR1 LGHNT and CDR2 FRNRAP. CDR3 in amino acids: CASGLAANTEAFF. In DNA, the CDR3 is TGTGCTAGTGGTTTAGCGGCGAACACTGAAGCTTTCTTT.

The chain uses TRBV28 and TRBJ1-2; 9 bases fit TRBD1. The V gene's germline CDR1 is MDHEN and CDR2 SYDVKM. There are 15 residues in the CDR3. V was pared by 3 bases and J by 7 bases, with 9 bases of the junction left unmatched. This CDR3 reads CASSFGDRAQGGYTF. The CDR3, as DNA: TGTGCCAGCAGTTTTGGGGACAGGGCACAGGGTGGCTACACCTTC.

Only one count was recorded for this clone. V gene TRBV23-1 combines with J gene TRBJ1-5, with a weak D call TRBD1 (6 bases). Being an ORF, TRBV23-1 has a function that is uncertain. This CDR3 has 15 amino acids. Trimming removed 0 bases at V and 7 bases at J, with 13 bases between. The CDR3 region has the DNA TGCGCCAGCAGTCAATCGGGCCAGGGGATCCAGCCCCAGCATTTT. This translates into CASSQSGQGIQPQHF.

V is TRBV7-2 and J is TRBJ1-2; 8 bases fit TRBD1. Trimming took 5 bases from V and 2 from J; bases not matched to a gene: 7. Per germline, CDR1 SGHTA and CDR2 FQGNSA. This CDR3 is built from 15 residues. The CDR3 region is CASSPTGGVNYGYTF. The CDR3, as DNA: TGTGCCAGCAGCCCCACAGGGGGAGTGAACTATGGCTACACCTTC.

The chain joins TRBV5-5 to TRBJ1-3; 8 nucleotides align to TRBD1. Germline V gives CDR1 SGHKS, CDR2 YYEKEE (reference sequence). This CDR3 contains 15 residues. J was trimmed by 0 bases and V by 4 bases; bases with no gene match: 3. CDR3 DNA sequence: TGTGCCAGCAGCCGGGACAGGAACTCTGGAAACACCATATATTTT. The encoded protein is CASSRDRNSGNTIYF.